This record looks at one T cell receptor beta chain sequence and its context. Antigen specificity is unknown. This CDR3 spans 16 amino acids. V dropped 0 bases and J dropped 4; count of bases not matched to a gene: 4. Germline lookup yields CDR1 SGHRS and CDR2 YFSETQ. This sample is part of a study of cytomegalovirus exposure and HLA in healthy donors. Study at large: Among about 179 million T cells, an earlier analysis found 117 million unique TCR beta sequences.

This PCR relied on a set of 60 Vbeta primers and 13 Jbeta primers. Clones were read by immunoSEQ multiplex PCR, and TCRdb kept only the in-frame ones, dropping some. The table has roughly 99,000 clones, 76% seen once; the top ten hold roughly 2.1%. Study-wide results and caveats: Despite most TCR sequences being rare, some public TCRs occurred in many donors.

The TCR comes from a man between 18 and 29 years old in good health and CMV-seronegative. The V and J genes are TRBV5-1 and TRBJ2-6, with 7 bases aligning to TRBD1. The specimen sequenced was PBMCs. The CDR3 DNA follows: TGCGCCAGCAGCTTGGCTCCGGGACAGGGGGCCAACGTCCTGACTTTC. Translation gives CASSLAPGQGANVLTF.